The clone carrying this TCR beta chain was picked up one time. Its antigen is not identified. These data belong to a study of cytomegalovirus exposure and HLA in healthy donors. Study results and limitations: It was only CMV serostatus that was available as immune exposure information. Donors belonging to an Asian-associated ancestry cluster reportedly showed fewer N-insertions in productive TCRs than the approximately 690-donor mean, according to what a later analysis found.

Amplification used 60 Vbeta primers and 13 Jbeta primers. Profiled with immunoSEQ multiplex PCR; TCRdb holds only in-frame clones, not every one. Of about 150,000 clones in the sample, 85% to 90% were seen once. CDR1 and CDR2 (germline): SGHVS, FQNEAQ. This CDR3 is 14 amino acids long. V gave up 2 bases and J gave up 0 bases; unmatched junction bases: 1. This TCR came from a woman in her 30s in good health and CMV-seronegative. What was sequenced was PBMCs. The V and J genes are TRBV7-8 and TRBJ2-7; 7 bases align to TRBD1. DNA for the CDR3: TGTGCCAGCAGCTTAACAGGGGTCTCCTACGAGCAGTACTTC. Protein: CASSLTGVSYEQYF. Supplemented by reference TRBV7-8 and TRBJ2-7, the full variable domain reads GAGVSQSPRYKVAKRGQDVALRCDPISGHVSLFWYQQALGQGPEFLTYFQNEAQLDKSGLPSDRFFAERPEGSVSTLKIQRTQQEDSAVYLCASSLTGVSYEQYFGPGTRLTVT.